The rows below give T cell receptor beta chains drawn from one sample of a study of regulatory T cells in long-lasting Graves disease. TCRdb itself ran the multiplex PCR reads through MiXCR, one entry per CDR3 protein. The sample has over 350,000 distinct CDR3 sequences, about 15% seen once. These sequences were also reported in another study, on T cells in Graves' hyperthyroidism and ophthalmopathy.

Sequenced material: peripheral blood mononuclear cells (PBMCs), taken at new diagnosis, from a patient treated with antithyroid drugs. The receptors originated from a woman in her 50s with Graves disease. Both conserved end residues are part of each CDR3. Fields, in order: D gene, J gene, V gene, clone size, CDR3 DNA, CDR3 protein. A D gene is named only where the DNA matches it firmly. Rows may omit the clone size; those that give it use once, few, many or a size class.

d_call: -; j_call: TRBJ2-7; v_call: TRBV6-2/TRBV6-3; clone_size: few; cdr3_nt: TGTGCCAGCAGTTACGGGAACAGCCTGGGGGAGCAGTACTTC; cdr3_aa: CASSYGNSLGEQYF
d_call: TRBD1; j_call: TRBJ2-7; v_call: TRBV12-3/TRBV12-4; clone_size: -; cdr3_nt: TGTGCCAGCAGTTTTTGGGGACAGGGCGCTAGCTCCTACGAGCAGTACTTC; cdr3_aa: CASSFWGQGASSYEQYF
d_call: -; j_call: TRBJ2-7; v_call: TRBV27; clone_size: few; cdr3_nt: TGTGCCAGCAGTTTAGGTTCTGACAGTATCCCCTACGAGCAGTACTTC; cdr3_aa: CASSLGSDSIPYEQYF
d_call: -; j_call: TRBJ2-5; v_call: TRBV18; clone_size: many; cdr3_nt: TGTGCCAGCTCACCAGGGCTCCAAGAGACCCAGTACTTC; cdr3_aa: CASSPGLQETQYF
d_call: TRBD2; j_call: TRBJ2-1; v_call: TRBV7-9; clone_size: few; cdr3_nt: TGTGCCAGCAGCTTAACCTCCCGGCCTAGCGGGATTAATGAGCAGTTCTTC; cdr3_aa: CASSLTSRPSGINEQFF
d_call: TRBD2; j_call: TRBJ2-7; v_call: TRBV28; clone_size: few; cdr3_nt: TGTGCCAGCTGTATATCCTATAAGCCGGCTAGCGGGAGAGTCTACGAGCAGTACTTC; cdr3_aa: CASCISYKPASGRVYEQYF
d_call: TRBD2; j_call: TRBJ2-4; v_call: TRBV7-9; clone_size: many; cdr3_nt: TGTGCCAGCAGCTTACCCCTGACTAGCGGGAGGGAAGCCAAAAACATTCAGTACTTC; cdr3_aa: CASSLPLTSGREAKNIQYF
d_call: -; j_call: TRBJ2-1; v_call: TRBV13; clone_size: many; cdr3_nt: TGTGCCAGCAGCCCCCCGGGGAACAATGAGCAGTTCTTC; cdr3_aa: CASSPPGNNEQFF
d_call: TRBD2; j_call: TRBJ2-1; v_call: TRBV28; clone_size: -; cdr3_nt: TGTGCCAGCACCCTCACGGGGCTAGCGGGAGGAAAGGATGAGCAGTTCTTC; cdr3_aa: CASTLTGLAGGKDEQFF
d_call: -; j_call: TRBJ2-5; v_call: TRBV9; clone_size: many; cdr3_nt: TGTGCCAGCAGCGTAGGAGTAGCGGTGGAGGAGACCCAGTACTTC; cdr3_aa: CASSVGVAVEETQYF
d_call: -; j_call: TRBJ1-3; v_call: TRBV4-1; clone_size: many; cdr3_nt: TGCGCCAGCAGCCATAACGGAGAGCCTGGAAACACCATATATTTT; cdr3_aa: CASSHNGEPGNTIYF
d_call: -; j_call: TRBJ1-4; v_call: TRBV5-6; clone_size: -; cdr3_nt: TGTGCCAGCAGCTTATTCGACCGCGAAAAACTGTTTTTT; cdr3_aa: CASSLFDREKLFF
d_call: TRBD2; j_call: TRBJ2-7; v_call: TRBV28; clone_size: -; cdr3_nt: TGTGCCAGCAGTTTGCGGGAGGTATACGAGCAGTACTTC; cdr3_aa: CASSLREVYEQYF
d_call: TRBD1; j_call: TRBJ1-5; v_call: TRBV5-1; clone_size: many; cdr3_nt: TGTGCCAGCAGCTTAGAAGGACAGGGTAATCAGCCCCAGCATTTT; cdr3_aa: CASSLEGQGNQPQHF
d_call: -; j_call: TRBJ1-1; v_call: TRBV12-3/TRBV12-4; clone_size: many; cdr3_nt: TGTGCCAGCGGTCAGGGGAAGAACACTGAAGCTTTCTTT; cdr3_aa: CASGQGKNTEAFF
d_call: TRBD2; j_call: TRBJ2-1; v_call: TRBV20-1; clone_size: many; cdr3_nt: TGCAGTGCTGCAGCCAGGGGACTAGCGATGTACAATGAGCAGTTCTTC; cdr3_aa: CSAAARGLAMYNEQFF
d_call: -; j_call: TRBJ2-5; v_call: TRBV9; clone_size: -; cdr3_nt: TGTGCCAGCAGCCCGCAGCAGGAATGGGAGACCCAGTACTTC; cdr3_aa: CASSPQQEWETQYF
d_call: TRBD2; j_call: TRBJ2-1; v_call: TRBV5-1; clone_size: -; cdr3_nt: TGCGCCAGTTATCTGTCCCCGGCTGTCCTAGCGGGTTACAATGAGCAGTTCTTC; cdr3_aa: CASYLSPAVLAGYNEQFF
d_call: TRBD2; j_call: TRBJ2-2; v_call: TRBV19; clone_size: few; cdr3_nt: TGTGCCAGTAGTATATGGCGGGAGGTTGACACCGGGGAGCTGTTTTTT; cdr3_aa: CASSIWREVDTGELFF
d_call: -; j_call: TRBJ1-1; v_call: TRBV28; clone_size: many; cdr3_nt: TGTGCCAGCAGCCCGGACATAACCGAAGCTTTCTTT; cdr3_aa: CASSPDITEAFF
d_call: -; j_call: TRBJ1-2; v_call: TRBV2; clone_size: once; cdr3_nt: TGTGCCAGCAGCCAGCGGGATGCCTATGGCTACACCTTC; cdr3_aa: CASSQRDAYGYTF
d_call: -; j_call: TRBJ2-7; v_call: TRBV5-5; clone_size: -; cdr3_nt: TGTGCCAGCAGCTTGGAGGGGGGGAGGGCCTACGAGCAGTACTTC; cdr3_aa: CASSLEGGRAYEQYF
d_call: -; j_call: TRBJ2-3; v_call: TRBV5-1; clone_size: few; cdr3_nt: TGCGCCAGCAGCTTGGCCGGACGGGTTCGCACAGATACGCAGTATTTT; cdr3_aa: CASSLAGRVRTDTQYF
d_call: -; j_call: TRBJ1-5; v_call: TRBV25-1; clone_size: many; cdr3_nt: TGTGCCAGCAAGGGCGGGCCCCATCAGCCCCAGCATTTT; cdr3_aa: CASKGGPHQPQHF
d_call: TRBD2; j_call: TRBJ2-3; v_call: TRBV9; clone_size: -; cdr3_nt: TGTGCCAGCAGCGTCGGGACTAGCCGCACAGATACGCAGTATTTT; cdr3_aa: CASSVGTSRTDTQYF
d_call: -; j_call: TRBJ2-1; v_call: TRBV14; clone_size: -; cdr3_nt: TGTGCCAGCAGCCAATCGGCGTCCTACAATGAGCAGTTCTTC; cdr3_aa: CASSQSASYNEQFF
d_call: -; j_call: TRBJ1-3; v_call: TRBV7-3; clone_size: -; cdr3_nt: TGTGCCAGCAGCTCTAAGACAGCAACCTCTGGAAACACCATATATTTT; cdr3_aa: CASSSKTATSGNTIYF
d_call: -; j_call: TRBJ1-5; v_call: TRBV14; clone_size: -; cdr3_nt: TGTGCCAGCAGCCGCGGGGGGATCAATCAGCCCCAGCATTTT; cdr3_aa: CASSRGGINQPQHF
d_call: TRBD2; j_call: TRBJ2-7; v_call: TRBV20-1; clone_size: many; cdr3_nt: TGCAGTGCTACCGCTAGCGGGTCTCCCTACGAGCAGTACTTC; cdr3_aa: CSATASGSPYEQYF
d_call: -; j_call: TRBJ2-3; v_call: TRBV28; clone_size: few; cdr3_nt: TGTGCCAGCACGCGGTCCCACACAGATACGCAGTATTTT; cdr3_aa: CASTRSHTDTQYF
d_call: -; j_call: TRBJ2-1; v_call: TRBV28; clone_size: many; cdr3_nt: TGTGCCAGCAGTTCGAACCGGGGCCCCTACAATGAGCAGTTCTTC; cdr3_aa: CASSSNRGPYNEQFF
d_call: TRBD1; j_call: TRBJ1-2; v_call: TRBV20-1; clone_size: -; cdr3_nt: TGCAGTGTCCCCCAGGGGGCGGGTGGCTACACCTTC; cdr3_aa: CSVPQGAGGYTF
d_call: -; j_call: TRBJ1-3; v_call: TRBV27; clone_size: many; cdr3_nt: TGTGCCAGCAGTTTATCGGACCCGCGCTCTGGAAACACCATATATTTT; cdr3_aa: CASSLSDPRSGNTIYF
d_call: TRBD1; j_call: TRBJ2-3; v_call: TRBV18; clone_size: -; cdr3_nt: TGTGCCAGCTCACCACTCTCGACAGGGGTTGGCACAGATACGCAGTATTTT; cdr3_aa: CASSPLSTGVGTDTQYF
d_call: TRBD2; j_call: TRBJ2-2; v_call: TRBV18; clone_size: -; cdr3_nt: TGTGCCAGCTCACCGACTAGCGGGATTGGCGGGGAGCTGTTTTTT; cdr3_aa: CASSPTSGIGGELFF
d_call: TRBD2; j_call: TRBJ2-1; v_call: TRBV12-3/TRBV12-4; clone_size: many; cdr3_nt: TGTGCCAGCAGCCAAGATCTGGGACTAGCGGGATACAATGAGCAGTTCTTC; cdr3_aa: CASSQDLGLAGYNEQFF
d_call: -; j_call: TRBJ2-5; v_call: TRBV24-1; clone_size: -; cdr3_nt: TGTGCCACCAGTGATAGGCTACCCGAAGAGACCCAGTACTTC; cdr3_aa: CATSDRLPEETQYF
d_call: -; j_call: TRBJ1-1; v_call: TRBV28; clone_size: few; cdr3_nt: TGTGCCAGCAGTTCCCTATTGAACACTGAAGCTTTCTTT; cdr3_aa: CASSSLLNTEAFF
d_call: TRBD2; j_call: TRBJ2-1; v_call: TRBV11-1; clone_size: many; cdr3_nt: TGTGCCAGCGGGTCCGGGACTAGTGGGAACAATGAGCAGTTCTTC; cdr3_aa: CASGSGTSGNNEQFF
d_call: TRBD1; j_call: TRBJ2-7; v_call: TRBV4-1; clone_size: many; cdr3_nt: TGCGCCAGCAGCCAAACGGGACAGGGTAACGGCGAGCAGTACTTC; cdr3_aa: CASSQTGQGNGEQYF
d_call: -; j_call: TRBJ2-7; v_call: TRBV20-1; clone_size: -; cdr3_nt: TGCAGTGCCAGGGGCGGGCAGGGGGGCTACGAGCAGTACTTC; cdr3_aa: CSARGGQGGYEQYF
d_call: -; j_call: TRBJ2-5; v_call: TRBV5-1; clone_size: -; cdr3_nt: TGCGCCAGCAGCCCTAGCGAGGTGTCGGAGACCCAGTACTTC; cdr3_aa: CASSPSEVSETQYF